A single sample gave rise to the 25 T cell receptor beta chains below, sequenced in a study of follicular helper T cells after annual influenza vaccination. Clones were read by immunoSEQ multiplex PCR, and TCRdb kept only the in-frame ones, dropping some. The repertoire holds 200 to 300 clones, about 89% seen once, with about 5.4% in the top ten. Time point specified: 2015-2016 season, pre-vaccination. Sample: CXCR5+ CD38+ circulating T follicular helper cells from blood, taken on the day of influenza vaccination. The sample's subset: circulating Tfh, non-naive CD4+CXCR5+PD-1+ (ICOS+CD38+ or ICOS-CD38-). These receptors came from an adult who received the influenza vaccine.

The chain joins TRBV2 to TRBJ2-1, with D maybe TRBD1 (5 bases). The CDR3 totals 15 residues. Trimming shortened V by 1 base and J by 3 bases, and 10 bases separated the two germline ends. CDR1 is SNHLY, CDR2 FYNNEI, per germline. The CDR3, as DNA: TGTGCCAGCAGTGAAGTGACAGTGGTCTACAATGAGCAGTTCTTC. Protein product: CASSEVTVVYNEQFF.

This chain connects TRBV28 to TRBJ2-7, with 12 bases fitting TRBD2. The length of the CDR3 is 15 residues. V lost 3 bases, J lost 2 bases, and 2 bases stayed unmatched. Germline assignment: CDR1 MDHEN and CDR2 SYDVKM. CDR3 region: CASSFWTSGTYEQYF. The CDR3 region has the DNA TGTGCCAGCAGTTTCTGGACTAGCGGGACCTACGAGCAGTACTTC. Variable domain in full (rest from reference TRBV28 and TRBJ2-7): DVKVTQSSRYLVKRTGEKVFLECVQDMDHENMFWYRQDPGLGLRLIYFSYDVKMKEKGDIPEGYSVSREKKERFSLILESASTNQTSMYLCASSFWTSGTYEQYFGPGTRLTVT.

This chain's CDR3 is CASSNKIGGFTGELFF. The CDR3 DNA reads TGTGCCAGCAGCAATAAGATTGGCGGATTCACCGGGGAGCTGTTTTTT. The chain employs TRBV5-4 and TRBJ2-2; D ambiguous. V lost 4 bases and J 4 bases, leaving 17 bases between the germline ends. Per germline, CDR1 SGHNT and CDR2 YYREEE (reference sequence). This CDR3 spans 16 amino acids.

V and J are TRBV9 and TRBJ2-6, with 7 bases aligning to TRBD1. CDR1 and CDR2 (germline): SGDLS, YYNGEE. The CDR3 has 15 residues. Losses at the gene ends were 3 bases for V and 2 bases for J; bases not matched to a gene: 2. CDR3 nucleotide sequence: TGTGCCAGCAGCGGAGGGACAGCTGGGGCCAACGTCCTGACTTTC. Amino acid sequence: CASSGGTAGANVLTF.

This clone was found once. This sequence joins TRBV7-9 and TRBJ1-1; 7 nucleotides line up with TRBD1. The CDR3 is 15 residues long. V lost 3 bases, J lost 8 bases, and 12 bases stayed unmatched. From germline, CDR1 is SEHNR and CDR2 FQNEAQ (reference sequence). As DNA, the CDR3 is TGTGCCAGCAGCTTCGGGACAGCGCGTGGGTCCGAAGCTTTCTTT. Encoded protein: CASSFGTARGSEAFF.

This chain uses TRBV9 with TRBJ2-7, with TRBD2 identical over 12 bases. Trimming cost V 4 bases and J 6 bases; bases outside gene matches: 2. CDR3 length: 13 amino acids. Germline CDR1 reads SGDLS; CDR2 reads YYNGEE. The CDR3 region has the DNA TGTGCCAGCAGCCCGACTAGCGGGAGCGAGCAGTACTTC. Translation: CASSPTSGSEQYF. Looking up the rest from reference TRBV9 and TRBJ2-7 gives the full variable domain: DSGVTQTPKHLITATGQRVTLRCSPRSGDLSVYWYQQSLDQGLQFLIQYYNGEERAKGNILERFSAQQFPDLHSELNLSSLELGDSALYFCASSPTSGSEQYFGPGTRLTVT.

This chain uses TRBV5-1 with TRBJ2-2; D may be TRBD1 (6 bases). The CDR3 contains 15 residues. V was trimmed by 2 bases and J by 4 bases, leaving 12 bases between them. Germline CDR1 and CDR2: SGHRS and YFSETQ. The CDR3 DNA follows: TGCGCCAGCAGCTTTGGGGGCGGCGGCACCGGGGAGCTGTTTTTT. It yields the protein CASSFGGGGTGELFF.

The J gene is TRBJ1-5, the V gene TRBV2; D gene uncertain. CDR3 length: 14 residues. V gave up 4 bases and J gave up 2 bases, with 9 bases separating them. CDR1 is SNHLY and CDR2 is FYNNEI in the germline V gene. The CDR3 protein is CASSVGSGNQPQHF. The CDR3 bases are TGTGCCAGCAGTGTTGGCAGCGGCAATCAGCCCCAGCATTTT.

The CDR3 loop is CASSLGFSYEQYF. CDR3 coding DNA: TGTGCCAGCAGCTTAGGATTCTCCTACGAGCAGTACTTC. V usage is TRBV7-2 and J usage is TRBJ2-7; no reliable D call. This CDR3 contains 13 residues. The germline CDR1 and CDR2 sequences are SGHTA and FQGNSA. V lost 1 base and J 0 bases, leaving 4 bases between the germline ends.

This chain uses TRBV5-1 with TRBJ2-1, with TRBD2 matching 7 bases. The germline gives CDR1 SGHRS, CDR2 YFSETQ. CDR3 length: 12 residues. The V segment lost 0 bases and the J segment 10 bases; nucleotides outside the gene matches: 1. CDR3 residues: CASSLVGGEQFF. DNA of the CDR3: TGCGCCAGCAGCTTGGTCGGGGGGGAGCAGTTCTTC.

This clone has more than one count but fewer than ten. This chain links TRBV19 with TRBJ2-5; TRBD2 matches at 8 bases. Germline V CDR1 and CDR2: LNHDA, SQIVND (reference sequence). The CDR3 loop spans 13 amino acids. V lost 4 bases to trimming and J lost 4 bases; unmatched junction nucleotides: 2. The CDR3 here is CASSRRGAETQYF. DNA of the CDR3: TGTGCCAGTAGTAGGCGGGGGGCAGAGACCCAGTACTTC.

The rearrangement joins TRBV30 to TRBJ2-5, with TRBD1 matching over 7 bases. Germline trimming cut 5 bases from V and 2 bases from J; bases unmatched to any gene: 2. This CDR3 region has 12 residues. Germline V gene data show CDR1 as GTSNPN and CDR2 as SVGIG (reference sequence). CDR3 protein: CAWGTAQETQYF. The DNA of the CDR3 is TGTGCCTGGGGGACAGCACAAGAGACCCAGTACTTC.

The J gene is TRBJ2-7, the V gene TRBV6-1; TRBD1 is a possible D gene (5 bases). The germline V gene has CDR1 MNHNS and CDR2 SASEGT. V was shortened by 6 bases and J by 0 bases, with 15 bases between the two germline ends. The CDR3 contains 15 residues. CDR3 nucleotide sequence: TGTGCCAGCAGGGAGACAGAGGTAAGCTCCTACGAGCAGTACTTC. Residues: CASRETEVSSYEQYF.

The chain couples TRBV5-4 to TRBJ2-2; D is ambiguous. Per germline, CDR1 SGHNT and CDR2 YYREEE (reference sequence). V was clipped by 2 bases and J by 4 bases, with 15 bases between them. This CDR3 is built from 16 residues. CDR3 sequence: CASSFGSLGSTGELFF. CDR3 bases: TGTGCCAGCAGCTTTGGCAGCCTAGGAAGCACCGGGGAGCTGTTTTTT.

The chain recombines TRBV6-6 with TRBJ2-7; D is undetermined. Germline CDR1 reads MNHNY; CDR2 reads SVGAGI (reference sequence). The CDR3 sequence is 13 residues long. With 10 bases removed from V and 1 base from J, the gap between germline ends came to 14 bases. Written as DNA, the CDR3 is TGTGCCATGGACGGACGGTGGTCCTACGAGCAGTACTTC. Its translation is CAMDGRWSYEQYF.

The rearrangement links TRBV29-1 to TRBJ1-1, with 7 bases identical to TRBD1. CDR3 length: 13 residues. The V segment lost 6 bases and the J segment 4 bases; nucleotides outside the gene matches: 8. Germline lookup yields CDR1 SQVTM and CDR2 ANQGSEA. DNA of the CDR3: TGCAGCGTGAACAAACAGGGGCGCACTGAAGCTTTCTTT. The encoded protein is CSVNKQGRTEAFF.

This clone was observed a single time. The V call is TRBV5-1, the J call TRBJ2-1; D is uncertain. Trimming removed 4 bases at V and 8 bases at J, with 25 bases between. The CDR3 consists of 17 residues. From germline, CDR1 is SGHRS and CDR2 YFSETQ. The CDR3 loop is CASSDSLLGSLGDEQFF. Written as DNA, the CDR3 is TGCGCCAGCAGCGACTCCCTCTTGGGTAGTCTCGGCGATGAGCAGTTCTTC.

The rearrangement uses TRBV18 and TRBJ2-7; D is perhaps TRBD2 (5 bases). The CDR3 loop spans 15 amino acids. Germline assignment: CDR1 KGHSH and CDR2 LQKENI. Trimming pared 0 bases from V and 4 bases from J, leaving 13 bases between. The CDR3: CASSPPVEGRYEQYF. The CDR3 bases are TGTGCCAGCTCACCACCGGTTGAGGGCAGGTACGAGCAGTACTTC.

This clone was counted only a few times. This chain joins TRBV5-4 and TRBJ2-6; no reliable D call. Germline values: CDR1 SGHNT, CDR2 YYREEE (reference sequence). The CDR3 consists of 16 residues. V gave up 7 bases and J gave up 5 bases, with 19 bases separating them. This CDR3 reads CASPCPVQSRANVLTF. CDR3 nucleotides: TGTGCCAGCCCGTGCCCCGTACAAAGTCGGGCCAACGTCCTGACTTTC.

V and J are TRBV5-4 and TRBJ1-2; D might be TRBD1 (6 bases). From germline, CDR1 is SGHNT and CDR2 YYREEE (reference sequence). Trimming cost V 6 bases and J 4 bases, with 16 bases left between them. The CDR3 covers 14 residues. The CDR3 bases are TGTGCCAGCACCCCGTGGGGGGCCGGCTATGGCTACACCTTC. It translates to CASTPWGAGYGYTF.

CDR3 in DNA: TGTGCCAGCGGCTCCGGGACAGGGGGACGTACTGAAGCTTTCTTT. Translated, it gives CASGSGTGGRTEAFF. The V call is TRBV6-1, the J call TRBJ1-1; TRBD1 matches 11 bases. The CDR3 is 15 residues long. From germline, CDR1 is MNHNS and CDR2 SASEGT. The ends lost 8 bases at V and 5 bases at J; junction bases unmatched: 10.

The J gene is TRBJ2-6, the V gene TRBV1; the table's D call of TRBD2 was not tested on the DNA. TRBV1 is tagged as a pseudogene. The CDR3 is 17 amino acids. In nucleotides, the CDR3 is TGCACCAGCAGCAATCTGAGTTTGCAAAGTCGGGCCAACGTCCTGACTTTC. It yields the protein CTSSNLSLQSRANVLTF.

This clone was counted a single time. The chain combines TRBV9 with TRBJ2-6; a possible D gene is TRBD2 (6 bases). The CDR3 totals 13 residues. Per the germline V gene, CDR1 is SGDLS and CDR2 is YYNGEE. V was trimmed by 2 bases and J by 13 bases, leaving 13 bases between them. The DNA for the CDR3 is TGTGCCAGCAGCGTTGGGCCGGGGGAGGTCCTGACTTTC. It yields the protein CASSVGPGEVLTF. The full variable domain, its missing parts supplied by reference TRBV9 and TRBJ2-6, is DSGVTQTPKHLITATGQRVTLRCSPRSGDLSVYWYQQSLDQGLQFLIQYYNGEERAKGNILERFSAQQFPDLHSELNLSSLELGDSALYFCASSVGPGEVLTFGAGSRLTVL.

This chain joins TRBV5-8 and TRBJ1-2; D remains ambiguous. CDR1 is SGHTS and CDR2 is YDEGEE in the germline V gene. The CDR3 has 16 amino acids. Trimming shortened V by 0 bases and J by 0 bases, and 12 bases separated the two germline ends. CDR3 DNA: TGTGCCAGCAGCTTGGCCCCTCGAAGGACTAACTATGGCTACACCTTC. Protein product: CASSLAPRRTNYGYTF.

The chain recombines TRBV7-7 with TRBJ2-5; 10 bases are shared with TRBD2. The CDR3 loop spans 15 amino acids. Germline assignment: CDR1 SSHAT and CDR2 FNYEAQ (reference sequence). Losses at the gene ends were 6 bases for V and 5 bases for J; bases not matched to a gene: 9. The CDR3 sequence is CASSSERGGRETQYF. CDR3 in DNA: TGTGCCAGCAGTTCAGAGCGGGGGGGCCGGGAGACCCAGTACTTC.